This T cell receptor (beta chain) was recovered during a study of pediatric ulcerative colitis. Study-level findings and limits: Two patients had blood samples with substantially reduced template counts. Rectal pinch biopsies may have included blood-derived T cells, especially in patients with overt colitis. Blood-rectal clonal overlap within each person was significantly higher in ulcerative colitis patients than controls.

Samples were sequenced at Survey level, maximum 500,000 reads. The protocol was immunoSEQ multiplex PCR, while the TCRdb copy is restricted to in-frame clones and leaves out a portion. The sample contains fewer than 30,000 clones, roughly 71% of which appear only once. One to two pinch biopsies were taken from the rectum during colonoscopy. Concerning this clone: Antigen: not known.

The source of this sequence is a boy younger than 18 with severe ulcerative colitis. Sequences were obtained from gut tissue.

CDR3 coding DNA: TGTGCCAGCAGCAAAGCGCTCCCTCAGTCGGAGTACTTC. Amino acids: CASSKALPQSEYF. The chain combines TRBV21-1 with TRBJ2-7. TRBV21-1 is classified as a pseudogene. The CDR3 consists of 13 residues.